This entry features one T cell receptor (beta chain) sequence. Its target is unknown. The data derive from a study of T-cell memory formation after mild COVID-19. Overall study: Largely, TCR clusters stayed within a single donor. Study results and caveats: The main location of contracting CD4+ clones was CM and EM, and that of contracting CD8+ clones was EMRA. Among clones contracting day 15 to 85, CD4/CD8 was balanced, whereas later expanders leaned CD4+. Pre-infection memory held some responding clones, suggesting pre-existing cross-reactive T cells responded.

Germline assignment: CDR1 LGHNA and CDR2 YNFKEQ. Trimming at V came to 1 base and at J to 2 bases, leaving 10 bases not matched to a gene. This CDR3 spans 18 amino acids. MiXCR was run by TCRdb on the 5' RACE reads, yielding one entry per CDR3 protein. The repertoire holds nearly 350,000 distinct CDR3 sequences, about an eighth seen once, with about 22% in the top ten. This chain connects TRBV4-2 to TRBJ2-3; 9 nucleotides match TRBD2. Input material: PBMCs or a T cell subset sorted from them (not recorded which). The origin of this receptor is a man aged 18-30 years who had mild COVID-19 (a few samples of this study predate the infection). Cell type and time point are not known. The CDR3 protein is CASSQGRRGGSPTDTQYF. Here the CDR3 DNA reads TGTGCCAGCAGCCAAGGAAGGCGGGGGGGCTCTCCCACAGATACGCAGTATTTT.